This TCR beta chain was retrieved from a study of T cells after yellow fever vaccination. Germline CDR1 and CDR2: LGHDT and YNNKEL (reference sequence). CDR3 size: 14 residues. The V end lost 1 base, the J end lost 6 bases, and 10 bases lay between the germline ends. TCRdb reanalysed the 5' RACE reads using MiXCR and keeps one entry per CDR3 protein. This sample carries 600,000 to 750,000 distinct CDR3 sequences, around an eighth of them seen once, and the ten largest clones take 14% to 15%. This clonotype was seen more than once but under ten times. The source is a man aged 30 to 45 who received the YFV17D yellow fever vaccine. The J gene is TRBJ2-1, the V gene TRBV3-1; tentative D call: TRBD1 (6 bases). The starting material was PBMCs, obtained on the day of the yellow fever booster vaccination. This chain's CDR3 is CASSQAGQSNEQFF. In DNA, the CDR3 is TGTGCCAGCAGCCAAGCGGGACAAAGCAATGAGCAGTTCTTC.